Below, 3 T cell receptor beta chains from the same sample are listed, as sequenced in a study of T cells in Graves' hyperthyroidism and ophthalmopathy. Amplification of TCR beta CDR3 regions used RNA as the template. When the TCR CDR3 underwent first-round RT-PCR, the HTBI primer set was used. TCRdb reprocessed the multiplex PCR reads with MiXCR, giving one entry per CDR3 protein. The data show fewer than 800,000 distinct CDR3 sequences, around 15% seen once. The source material was blood. All receptors derive from a man aged 18-30 years with Graves' hyperthyroidism.

This clonotype was recorded many times. V and J are TRBV11-3 and TRBJ2-7, with TRBD2 identical over 9 bases. From germline, CDR1 is SGHNT and CDR2 YENEEA. The J segment lost 7 bases and the V segment lost 3 bases, leaving 13 bases of the junction unmatched. The CDR3 length is 16 residues. The CDR3 spells CASSLGGSGGGGEQYF. CDR3 bases: TGTGCCAGCAGCTTGGGAGGTAGCGGGGGTGGAGGGGAGCAGTACTTC.

The gene calls are TRBV6-2 or TRBV6-3 and TRBJ2-7, with a tentative D call TRBD2 (6 bases). V lost 0 bases and J lost 2, with 8 bases in between. From germline, CDR1 is MNHEY and CDR2 SVGEGT. The CDR3 is 14 amino acids. For the CDR3, the DNA is TGTGCCAGCAGTTACTCCGGGAGCCCCTACGAGCAGTACTTC. It yields the protein CASSYSGSPYEQYF.

This clonotype was seen repeatedly, ten times or more. The V gene is TRBV7-9, the J gene TRBJ2-5, with D possibly TRBD1 on 6 matching bases. Germline V gene data show CDR1 as SEHNR and CDR2 as FQNEAQ (reference sequence). This CDR3 contains 15 residues. V lost 4 bases and J 4 bases, leaving 16 bases between the germline ends. The CDR3 sequence is CASSSLGQGRETQYF. The CDR3 DNA is TGTGCCAGCAGCTCCCTCGGGCAGGGGCGAGAGACCCAGTACTTC. Using reference TRBV7-9 and TRBJ2-5 for the parts outside the CDR3, the full variable domain is DTGVSQNPRHKITKRGQNVTFRCDPISEHNRLYWYRQTLGQGPEFLTYFQNEAQLEKSRLLSDRFSAERPKGSFSTLEIQRTEQGDSAMYLCASSSLGQGRETQYFGPGTRLLVL.